Listed below are T cell receptor beta chains from one sample, sequenced in a study of blood T cell repertoires in COVID-19. Profiled with immunoSEQ multiplex PCR; TCRdb holds only in-frame clones, not every one. The sample holds 250,000 or so clones, 70% to 90% seen once. Sequenced material: peripheral blood. These receptors came from a woman aged 55-70 years with active or convalescent COVID-19. Each CDR3 is given with its conserved first and last residue. The order of the fields is V gene, J gene, clone size, D gene, CDR3 DNA, CDR3 protein. The D gene is left open where the match is weak. Size values are once, few and many counts, or a class for expanded clones, and some rows have none.

>TRBV11-3|TRBJ2-1|.|.
TGTGCCAGCAGCTTGACAGGAAACTACAATGAGCAGTTCTTC
CASSLTGNYNEQFF
>TRBV25-1|TRBJ1-2|.|TRBD1
TGTGCCAGCCGAGACGACCGGGACAGGGATAACTATGGCTACACCTTC
CASRDDRDRDNYGYTF
>TRBV15|TRBJ2-3|.|.
TGTGCCACCAGCAGAGTAGCGGTCTCCTCCACAGATACGCAGTATTTT
CATSRVAVSSTDTQYF
>TRBV6-5|TRBJ2-3|.|TRBD2
TGTGCCAGCAGTCGAGCGGGAGTTAGCACAGATACGCAGTATTTT
CASSRAGVSTDTQYF
>TRBV19|TRBJ1-1|once|TRBD1
TGTGCCAGTACCGCTACAGGGGACACTGAAGCTTTCTTT
CASTATGDTEAFF
>TRBV9|TRBJ1-2|.|.
TGTGCCAGCAGCGCCGGGGGGGGCGACGCCTATGGCTACACCTTC
CASSAGGGDAYGYTF
>TRBV3-1/TRBV3-2|TRBJ2-3|.|.
TGTGCCAGCAGCCAAGATCACGGGACTCACAAGGATACGCAGTATTTT
CASSQDHGTHKDTQYF
>TRBV7-8|TRBJ2-7|few|TRBD1
TGTGCCAGCAGCTTAGGGGACAGCTCCTACGAGCAGTACTTC
CASSLGDSSYEQYF
>TRBV5-1|TRBJ1-4|.|TRBD1
TGCGCCAGCAGCCAGGGACAGATTGCAACTAATGAAAAACTGTTTTTT
CASSQGQIATNEKLFF
>TRBV27|TRBJ2-7|.|.
TGTGCCAGCAGACCCTTCCGGACAGCATCCTACGAGCAGTACTTC
CASRPFRTASYEQYF
>TRBV19|TRBJ1-3|.|.
TGTGCCAGTAGTATTAGAGGGTCTGGAAACACCATATATTTT
CASSIRGSGNTIYF
>TRBV7-9|TRBJ2-7|.|.
TGTGCCAGCAGCTATGACTATTACGAGCAGTACTTC
CASSYDYYEQYF
>TRBV3-1/TRBV3-2|TRBJ1-3|.|.
TGTGCCAGCAGCCAAGATAGGGGGACCTCTGGAAACACCATATATTTT
CASSQDRGTSGNTIYF
>TRBV3-1/TRBV3-2|TRBJ1-1|few|.
TGTGCCAGCAGCTTGCGGGTCGGGTATGGCACTGAAGCTTTCTTT
CASSLRVGYGTEAFF
>TRBV15|TRBJ2-7|.|TRBD2
TGTGCCACCAGCAGAGGGACCCGGGACTACGGGGGGAGGGAGCAGTACTTC
CATSRGTRDYGGREQYF
>TRBV15|TRBJ1-5|.|.
TGTGCCACCAGCAGAGATGGAGCTTATAGCAATCAGCCCCAGCATTTT
CATSRDGAYSNQPQHF
>TRBV19|TRBJ2-3|.|TRBD1
TGTGCCAGTAGTAGGACAGGGGGCACAGATACGCAGTATTTT
CASSRTGGTDTQYF
>TRBV11-3|TRBJ2-2|many|.
TGTGCCAGCAGCAATAGCGGAGCGAACACCGGGGAGCTGTTTTTT
CASSNSGANTGELFF
>TRBV5-1|TRBJ2-3|.|TRBD1
TGCGCCAGCAACTTGGGCTTCATTACAGGGGCTAGGGCAGATACGCAGTATTTT
CASNLGFITGARADTQYF
>TRBV24-1|TRBJ2-1|.|.
TGTGCCACCAGTGATTCGACGGGATTCCCCTACAATGAGCAGTTCTTC
CATSDSTGFPYNEQFF
>TRBV29-1|TRBJ2-1|.|TRBD2
TGCAGCGTGAGGACTAGCGGGAGTCACAATGAGCAGTTCTTC
CSVRTSGSHNEQFF
>TRBV2|TRBJ1-5|.|TRBD1
TGTGCCAGCAGCGGGAACAGGGGAGTCGATCAGCCCCAGCATTTT
CASSGNRGVDQPQHF
>TRBV11-3|TRBJ2-3|.|.
TGTGCCAGCACCATTAGCACTAGCTCTAGCACAGATACGCAGTATTTT
CASTISTSSSTDTQYF
>TRBV5-1|TRBJ2-3|.|TRBD2
TGCGCCAGCAGCCGCGTTGGAGCGGGATGGACAGATACGCAGTATTTT
CASSRVGAGWTDTQYF
>TRBV28|TRBJ1-1|.|.
TGTGCCAGCAGTAACCGTCAGGTTGAAGCTTTCTTT
CASSNRQVEAFF
>TRBV28|TRBJ1-2|.|.
TGTGCCAGCGGAAACTTACAGGGATTGGCCTTC
CASGNLQGLAF
>TRBV4-2|TRBJ1-4|.|TRBD1
TGTGCCAGCAGCCAAGAATACCAGGACAGGGCTATTGCAACTAATGAAAAACTGTTTTTT
CASSQEYQDRAIATNEKLFF
>TRBV7-7|TRBJ2-3|few|.
TGTGCTAGCAGCTTAAGCTCGTCTAGCACAGATACGCAGTATTTT
CASSLSSSSTDTQYF
>TRBV10-3|TRBJ1-6|.|TRBD1
TGTGCCATCAGGAGCGGACAGGGGAGGTCACCCCTCCACTTT
CAIRSGQGRSPLHF
>TRBV2|TRBJ2-5|.|.
TGTGCCAGCAGGCCCAGGGTGGAGACCCAGTACTTC
CASRPRVETQYF
>TRBV4-2|TRBJ1-2|.|TRBD1
TGTGCCAGCAGCCAACAGACAGGGGTCCATGGCTACACCTTC
CASSQQTGVHGYTF
>TRBV7-9|TRBJ2-5|.|.
TGTGCCAGCAGCTCCATTTTTGGCCCTTCGGGAGAGACCCAGTACTTC
CASSSIFGPSGETQYF